Below, 2 T cell receptor beta chains from the same sample are listed, as sequenced in a study of OX40 agonist ivuxolimab in advanced cancers. This table comes from immunoSEQ multiplex PCR, and its TCRdb copy is limited to in-frame clones, with some not included. The sample shows tens of thousands of clones, 90% of them seen only once. The source was CD4+ or CD8+ T cells sorted from blood, collected in a trial of the OX40 agonist ivuxolimab. The receptors derive from an adult with an advanced solid tumor such as melanoma, head and neck, liver or kidney cancer.

The V call is TRBV27, the J call TRBJ2-2, with 9 bases that match TRBD1. Germline V gives CDR1 MNHEY, CDR2 SMNVEV (reference sequence). V lost 7 bases to trimming and J lost 7 bases; unmatched junction nucleotides: 4. The CDR3 has 13 residues. In nucleotides, the CDR3 is TGTGCCAGCAACCGGACAGGGGTCGGGGAGCTGTTTTTT. Protein: CASNRTGVGELFF.

As to this clone: An end of the junction differs from the germline gene, which may be a read error. The rearrangement uses TRBV10-3 and TRBJ1-1; D unclear. The length of the CDR3 is 13 residues. Looked up from germline, CDR1 is ENHRY and CDR2 is SYGVKD. The CDR3 protein is CASSTALNTEAFF. DNA for the CDR3: TGTGCCAGCAGTACCGCCCTGAACACTGAAGCTTTCTTT.